This T cell receptor (beta chain) was recorded in a study of blood T cell repertoires in COVID-19. Per the study methods: Estimates of nucleated cell counts were drawn from the amplification of reference gene primers. TCRdb keeps only in-frame clones here, not all; method: immunoSEQ multiplex PCR. The V and J calls and the clone size are those of that table, but D and trimming were determined from the DNA. The sample has some 97,000 clones, about 84% seen once. Input material: peripheral blood. This receptor was taken from a human donor in a cohort sampled during active COVID-19.

CDR3 in amino acids: CASSSGGPVWNTEAFF. CDR3 DNA sequence: TGTGCCAGCAGCAGTGGTGGGCCCGTATGGAACACTGAAGCTTTCTTT. This chain connects TRBV5-6 to TRBJ1-1; no clear D. CDR1 is SGHDT and CDR2 is YYEEEE in the germline V gene. CDR3 length: 16 amino acids. The ends were cut back, 4 bases at V and 1 base at J, with 17 bases in the middle.